These 6 T cell receptor beta chains were sequenced from one sample in a study of T-cell memory formation after mild COVID-19. One entry per CDR3 protein, called by TCRdb with MiXCR from the 5' RACE reads. Found here are 360,000 or so distinct CDR3 sequences, 25% to 30% of them singletons; the top ten hold roughly 12%. Material for sequencing was PBMCs or a T cell subset sorted from them (not recorded which). Receptors were obtained from an adult woman who had mild COVID-19 (a few samples of this study predate the infection). Cell type and time point are not known.

The gene calls are TRBV7-2 and TRBJ2-1, with D unclear. The CDR3 contains 15 residues. CDR1 and CDR2 (germline): SGHTA, FQGNSA. V was clipped by 6 bases and J by 8 bases, with 20 bases between them. The CDR3 DNA reads as TGTGCCAGCAGTCTAAGTAGGTCGACATGGGATGAGCAGTTCTTC. It codes for CASSLSRSTWDEQFF.

The chain recombines TRBV29-1 with TRBJ2-7; 10 nucleotides line up with TRBD1. Germline V gene lookup returns CDR1 SQVTM and CDR2 ANQGSEA. V lost 3 bases and J lost 4; bases outside the gene matches: 6. The CDR3 contains 14 residues. The DNA for the CDR3 is TGCAGCGTTGAGCTCGGACAGGGGGGGTACGAGCAGTACTTC. Protein product: CSVELGQGGYEQYF.

This clonotype was detected only a few times. This chain connects TRBV12-3 or TRBV12-4 to TRBJ2-5; D perhaps matches TRBD1 (5 bases). V was shortened by 3 bases and J by 5 bases, with 16 bases between the two germline ends. CDR3 length equals 15 residues. CDR3 residues: CASSFRQGSYETQYF. The CDR3 nucleotides read TGTGCCAGCAGTTTTCGGCAGGGTAGTTACGAGACCCAGTACTTC.

This clonotype was observed a handful of times. The chain has TRBV24-1 and TRBJ2-5; D not resolved. CDR1 is KGHDR, CDR2 SFDVKD, per germline. This CDR3 region has 14 residues. Between the trimmed V and J ends, which lost 4 bases and 12 bases, there was a span of 20 bases. The CDR3 DNA is TGTGCCACCAGTGAGGTAGAGTCTGTCAGCCACAAGTACTTC. Protein: CATSEVESVSHKYF.

This rearrangement joins TRBV20-1 to TRBJ2-3; the match to TRBD2 covers 9 bases. The germline V gene has CDR1 DFQATT and CDR2 SNEGSKA (reference sequence). The CDR3 covers 17 residues. Trimming cost V 1 base and J 2 bases; bases outside gene matches: 10. The CDR3 DNA sequence: TGCAGTGCTAGAGGAGGAGGTAGCGGGGGAGCCACAGATACGCAGTATTTT. Translating it yields CSARGGGSGGATDTQYF.

The chain has TRBV6-2 or TRBV6-3 and TRBJ2-7; TRBD2 matches 8 bases. This CDR3 comprises 19 residues. V shed 2 bases, J shed 5 bases, and the junction held 20 bases outside the gene matches. Germline V gene sequence: CDR1 MNHEY, CDR2 SVGEGT. Here the CDR3 DNA reads TGTGCCAGCAGTTACCGCCTAGGACTAGCAGCCATTTCGGTTAACGAGCAGTACTTC. Its protein product is CASSYRLGLAAISVNEQYF.